The clone carrying this T cell receptor beta chain was observed a single time. The PCR contained 60 Vbeta and 13 Jbeta primers. Here immunoSEQ multiplex PCR was the method, and the copy in TCRdb shows in-frame clones only, minus some. The table records 150,000 to 200,000 clones, around 83% of them present only once. The sample comes from a study of cytomegalovirus exposure and HLA in healthy donors. V lost 5 bases to trimming and J lost 6 bases, with 19 bases between them. The germline CDR1 and CDR2 sequences are MDHEN and SYDVKM. The CDR3 contains 15 residues. The V and J genes are TRBV28 and TRBJ1-2, with D possibly being TRBD1 (6 bases). This receptor was obtained from a woman aged 18-35 years in good health and CMV-seronegative. Specimen: PBMCs. DNA for the CDR3: TGTGCCAGCAGTGACTACGTACAGGGAAATAATGGCTACACCTTC. Translated: CASSDYVQGNNGYTF.